Below are 5 T cell receptor beta chains sequenced from a single sample in a study of T-cell memory formation after mild COVID-19. TCRdb re-called the 5' RACE reads with MiXCR, one entry per CDR3 protein. The profile shows about 620,000 distinct CDR3 sequences, around 17% of them singletons. The source material was PBMCs or a T cell subset sorted from them (not recorded which). These receptors all stem from an adult woman who had mild COVID-19 (a few samples of this study predate the infection). Cell type and time point are not known.

CDR3 residues: CSGLGQRETQYF. The CDR3 DNA follows: TGCAGCGGCCTGGGACAGAGAGAGACCCAGTACTTC. The V gene is TRBV29-1, the J gene TRBJ2-5; 7 nucleotides agree with TRBD1. From germline, CDR1 is SQVTM and CDR2 ANQGSEA. V shed 7 bases and J 4 bases; nucleotides not matched to a gene: 6. The CDR3 is 12 amino acids.

About this clonotype itself: This may be a read error, as it is one base from a much larger clone. The gene calls are TRBV29-1 and TRBJ2-2; unclear D gene. The CDR3 totals 11 residues. V was pared by 5 bases and J by 1 base, with 2 bases between. CDR1 and CDR2 from the germline V gene are SQVTM and ANQGSEA. The CDR3 here is CSVRNTGELFF. CDR3 bases: TGCAGCGTTAGGAACACCGGGGAGCTGTTTTTT.

This clonotype showed up just a few times. The V call is TRBV5-6, the J call TRBJ2-5, with D perhaps TRBD2 (7 bases). The CDR3 contains 14 residues. V was shortened by 2 bases and J by 5 bases, with 13 bases between the two germline ends. The germline gives CDR1 SGHDT, CDR2 YYEEEE. The CDR3 spells CASSLGGVYETQYF. The CDR3 DNA reads TGTGCCAGCAGCTTAGGGGGGGTGTACGAGACCCAGTACTTC. The full variable domain, with the rest looked up from reference TRBV5-6 and TRBJ2-5, is DAGVTQSPTHLIKTRGQQVTLRCSPKSGHDTVSWYQQALGQGPQFIFQYYEEEERQRGNFPDRFSGHQFPNYSSELNVNALLLGDSALYLCASSLGGVYETQYFGPGTRLLVL.

V is TRBV4-1 and J is TRBJ2-5, with D perhaps assigned TRBD1 or TRBD2 (5 bases each). This CDR3 is built from 17 residues. Germline assignment: CDR1 MGHRA and CDR2 YSYEKL. V lost 4 bases and J 0 bases, leaving 18 bases between the germline ends. CDR3 DNA sequence: TGCGCCAGCAGCCGGTCCGAGGGGCGCCGGTACCAAGAGACCCAGTACTTC. Its translation is CASSRSEGRRYQETQYF.

CDR3 amino acids: CASSQDPGGNSPLHF. Written as DNA, the CDR3 is TGTGCCAGCAGCCAAGATCCCGGGGGGAATTCACCCCTCCACTTT. This chain joins TRBV3-1 and TRBJ1-6, with a possible D match to TRBD1 (5 bases). The germline gives CDR1 LGHDT, CDR2 YNNKEL (reference sequence). Trimming removed 0 bases at V and 7 bases at J, with 10 bases between. There are 15 residues in the CDR3.